In its sample, the clone carrying this TCR beta chain was seen a few times. What it binds is not known. The data were obtained in a study of T cell repertoires in cytomegalovirus infection. The overall study: It can be stated that public TCR beta signatures indicated CMV infection as well as a matching HLA type. General study findings and limits: Cumulated frequencies of public TCR beta families served to identify carriers of CMV plus the relevant HLA. The ex vivo response was dominated by HLA-C-restricted CMV-specific TCR beta clonotypes.

Trimming stripped 4 bases from V and 0 bases from J, with 14 bases between. Per germline, CDR1 SGDLS and CDR2 YYNGEE. The CDR3 spans 15 residues. A single record per CDR3 protein comes from TCRdb applying MiXCR to the reads. The sample records under 250,000 distinct CDR3 sequences, roughly 12% being singletons. Sequenced: PBMCs. The sequence was collected from a human donor in good health (CMV status not recorded). Some clones in this sample may be carry-over from other donors' samples. The chain carries TRBV9 and TRBJ2-7; D is undetermined. For the CDR3, the DNA is TGTGCCAGCAGCCCGAATCGACTGTCCTCCTACGAGCAGTACTTC. It translates to CASSPNRLSSYEQYF.